This T cell receptor (beta chain) was documented in a study of liver allograft versus peripheral blood T cells. The wider study: Intrahepatic T cell receptor repertoires from transplanted livers were compared against repertoires in recipients' peripheral blood.

Via MiXCR, TCRdb re-called the reads, giving one row per CDR3 protein. The data contain under 15,000 distinct CDR3 sequences, roughly 18% of them singletons. About this clonotype itself: One end of the junction fails to match germline, which may point to a read error.

Germline V gene sequence: CDR1 SGHRS, CDR2 YFSETQ. This CDR3 spans 13 amino acids. This chain uses TRBV5-1 with TRBJ1-3, with D uncertain. This receptor was obtained from a human patient who had a liver transplant. Some T cells may have come from the graft donor. CDR3 coding DNA: TGCGCCGGCAGCTCCGATACTGGAAACACCATATATTTT. Residues: CAGSSDTGNTIYF.